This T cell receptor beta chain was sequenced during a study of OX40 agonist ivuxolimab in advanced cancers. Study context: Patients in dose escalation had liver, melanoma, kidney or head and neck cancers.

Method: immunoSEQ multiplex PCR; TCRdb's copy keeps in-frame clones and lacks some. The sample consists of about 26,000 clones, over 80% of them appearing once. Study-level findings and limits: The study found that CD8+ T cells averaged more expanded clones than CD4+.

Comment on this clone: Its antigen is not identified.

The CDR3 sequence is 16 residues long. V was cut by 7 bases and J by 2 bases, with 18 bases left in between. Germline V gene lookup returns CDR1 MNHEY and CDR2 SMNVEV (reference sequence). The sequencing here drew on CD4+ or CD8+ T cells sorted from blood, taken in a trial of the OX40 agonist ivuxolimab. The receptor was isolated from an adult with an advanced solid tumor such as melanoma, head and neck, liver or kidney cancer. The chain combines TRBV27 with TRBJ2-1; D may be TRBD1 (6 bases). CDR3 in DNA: TGTGCCAGCACCGCATTTGACAGGCTTCCCTACAATGAGCAGTTCTTC. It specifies CASTAFDRLPYNEQFF.